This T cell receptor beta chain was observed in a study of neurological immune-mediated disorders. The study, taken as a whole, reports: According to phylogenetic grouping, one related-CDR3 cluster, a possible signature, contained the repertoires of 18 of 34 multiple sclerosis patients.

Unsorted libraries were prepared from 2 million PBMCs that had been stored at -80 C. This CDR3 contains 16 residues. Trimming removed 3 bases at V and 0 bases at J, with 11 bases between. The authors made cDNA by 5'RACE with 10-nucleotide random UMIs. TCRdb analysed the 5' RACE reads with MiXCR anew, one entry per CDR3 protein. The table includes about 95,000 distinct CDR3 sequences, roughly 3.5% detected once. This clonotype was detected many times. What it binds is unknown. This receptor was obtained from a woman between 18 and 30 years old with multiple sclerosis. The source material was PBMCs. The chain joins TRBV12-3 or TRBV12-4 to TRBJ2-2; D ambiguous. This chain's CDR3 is CASSLLFGANTGELFF. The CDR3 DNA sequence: TGTGCCAGCAGTTTGTTATTCGGAGCGAACACCGGGGAGCTGTTTTTT.